These T cell receptor beta chains were read from a single sample in a study of regulatory T cells in long-lasting Graves disease. TCRdb processed the multiplex PCR reads anew with MiXCR; each CDR3 protein has one entry. The table includes fewer than 450,000 distinct CDR3 sequences, roughly 20% detected once. Sequences were derived from peripheral blood mononuclear cells (PBMCs), sampled when the disease was refractory, from a patient treated with antithyroid drugs. These receptors were obtained from a female donor with Graves disease. The CDR3 runs from the conserved cysteine through the conserved F or W. The order of the fields is J gene, clone size, V gene, D gene, CDR3 protein. The D gene is left open where the match is weak. Some rows mark clone size as missing; the rest say once, few, many or name a class of expanded clone.

>TRBJ1-1|many|TRBV5-1|.
CASSTGHGNTEAFF
>TRBJ2-4|many|TRBV28|.
CASSLETQALNIQYF
>TRBJ1-4|many|TRBV7-8|.
CASSFSGGGGATNEKLFF
>TRBJ2-5|many|TRBV7-2|.
CASSLGAGKETQYF
>TRBJ2-7|.|TRBV28|TRBD2
CASSTGTSGRPRSYEQYF
>TRBJ2-2|few|TRBV11-2|.
CASSLLREELFF
>TRBJ2-5|many|TRBV6-1|TRBD1
CAIRGTGGGETQYF
>TRBJ1-2|many|TRBV12-3/TRBV12-4|.
CASSLQRQPSYYGYTF
>TRBJ2-5|few|TRBV19|.
CASSISRVRQETQYF
>TRBJ2-5|many|TRBV29-1|.
CSAPVGASQETQYF